This is a list of T cell receptor beta chains from one sample in a study of shared clonotypes between healthy human individuals. Repertoires were generated with immunoSEQ multiplex PCR, while TCRdb's copy carries only in-frame clones and drops some. The sample comprises about 960,000 clones, more than 75% of which are singletons, and about 1.5% rests with the top ten. The sequencing sample was made of memory CD4+ T cells sorted from blood. The receptors were sampled from a man between 18 and 29 years old in good health. Both conserved end residues are part of each CDR3. The D gene is left open where the match is weak. For some rows the clone size is stated as once, few or many, or as a class when expanded; others skip it.

>TRBV5-4|NA|TRBD1|TRBJ1-2|15
TGTGCCAGCAGCTTAAGGGACAGGGCGTTGTATGGCTACACCTTC
CASSLRDRALYGYTF
>TRBV18|NA|NA|TRBJ1-2|14
TGTGCCAGCTCACCTTCCAGAACTAACTATGGCTACACCTTC
CASSPSRTNYGYTF
>TRBV28|NA|NA|TRBJ1-1|16
TGTGCCAGCAGTTTAAGGAGGCGGACCTGGAACACTGAAGCTTTCTTT
CASSLRRRTWNTEAFF
>TRBV19|NA|NA|TRBJ1-5|15
TGTGCCAGTAGTCCCTCGTCCGGTAGCAATCAGCCCCAGCATTTT
CASSPSSGSNQPQHF
>TRBV19|NA|NA|TRBJ1-2|15
TGTGCCAGTAGTATAGTTGGGACGCATCTTTATGGCTACACCTTC
CASSIVGTHLYGYTF
>TRBV19|NA|NA|TRBJ2-3|13
TGTGCCAGTAGTAAGCCCGGAGGAGATACGCAGTATTTT
CASSKPGGDTQYF
>TRBV9|few|NA|TRBJ2-3|15
TGTGCCAGCAGCGCTGGGGTGGGCCGCACAGATACGCAGTATTTT
CASSAGVGRTDTQYF
>TRBV5-1|NA|TRBD1|TRBJ1-1|14
TGCGCCAGCAGCGGACAGGGGGCCGGGACTGAAGCTTTCTTT
CASSGQGAGTEAFF
>TRBV7-7|once|TRBD2|TRBJ2-7|20
TGTGCTAGCAGCTTTAATTGTAGCGGGACTAGCGGGCTTAGCTCCTACGAGCAGTACTTC
CASSFNCSGTSGLSSYEQYF
>TRBV5-4|NA|NA|TRBJ1-3|15
TGTGCCAGCAGCTTAGGGCAGAACTCTGGAAACACCATATATTTT
CASSLGQNSGNTIYF
>TRBV5-1|NA|NA|TRBJ2-7|14
TGCGCCAGCAGCCCCACTACCACGACTGGCGAGCAGTACTTC
CASSPTTTTGEQYF
>TRBV27|NA|NA|TRBJ2-3|12
TGTGCCAGCAGTCCTTACACAGATACGCAGTATTTT
CASSPYTDTQYF
>TRBV5-1|NA|NA|TRBJ1-4|15
TGCGCCAGCAGCCCCTGGGTAGGTGGTAATGAAAAACTGTTTTTT
CASSPWVGGNEKLFF
>TRBV11-2|NA|NA|TRBJ2-7|15
TGTGCCAGCAGCTTAGGCAGGGGAGGGTCCTACGAGCAGTACTTC
CASSLGRGGSYEQYF
>TRBV29-1|NA|TRBD1|TRBJ1-4|15
TGCAGCGTTGAAGTTTGGCCAGGGGGGAGTGAAAAACTGTTTTTT
CSVEVWPGGSEKLFF
>TRBV15|NA|NA|TRBJ1-6|15
TGTGCCACCAGCAGAGACCCGGGTAGTACTTCACCCCTCCACTTT
CATSRDPGSTSPLHF
>TRBV5-1|NA|NA|TRBJ1-6|12
TGCGCCAGCAGGGACCCGAATTCACCCCTCCACTTT
CASRDPNSPLHF
>TRBV7-2|NA|NA|TRBJ2-3|13
TGTGCCAGCACGCCTTCTTTCACAGATACGCAGTATTTT
CASTPSFTDTQYF
>TRBV6-6|NA|NA|TRBJ1-5|14
TGTGCCAGCAGTTACCAAGGTAGCAATCAGCCCCAGCATTTT
CASSYQGSNQPQHF
>TRBV5-1|NA|NA|TRBJ1-4|16
TGCGCCAGCAGCCCTGGTTGGGCCTCCACTAATGAAAAACTGTTTTTT
CASSPGWASTNEKLFF
>TRBV19|NA|NA|TRBJ1-4|14
TGTGCCACCCAGGAAGGAGGGGGAAGTGAAAAACTGTTTTTT
CATQEGGGSEKLFF
>TRBV2|NA|NA|TRBJ2-7|14
TGTGCCAGCACAACTAGCCAATTTTCCTACGAGCAGTACTTC
CASTTSQFSYEQYF
>TRBV11-2|NA|TRBD1|TRBJ2-7|15
TGTGCCAGCAGCTCCGGACAGGGGTCGTCCTACGAGCAGTACTTC
CASSSGQGSSYEQYF
>TRBV30|NA|NA|TRBJ2-7|14
TGTGCCTCCTCAAGAGGCGGTAGCTCCTACGAGCAGTACTTC
CASSRGGSSYEQYF
>TRBV5-4|NA|TRBD2|TRBJ2-1|15
TGTGCCAGCAGCTTAGGGCTAGCGGGAATGGATGAGCAGTTCTTC
CASSLGLAGMDEQFF
>TRBV7-9|NA|NA|TRBJ1-4|14
TGTGCCAGCAGCTTAGAGGGGAGGGGTGAAAAACTGTTTTTT
CASSLEGRGEKLFF
>TRBV7-9|NA|NA|TRBJ2-5|15
TGTGCCAGCAGCTCCACGCGCGGCCCCGTAGAGACCCAGTACTTC
CASSSTRGPVETQYF
>TRBV9|NA|TRBD2|TRBJ2-1|15
TGTGCCAGCAGCGCTAGACTAGCGTTAGACAATGAGCAGTTCTTC
CASSARLALDNEQFF
>TRBV11-2|NA|NA|TRBJ1-1|15
TGTGCCAGCAGCTTAGAACCTACAACGAACACTGAAGCTTTCTTT
CASSLEPTTNTEAFF
>TRBV5-1|NA|NA|TRBJ2-5|16
TGCGCCAGCAGCTTGGAGGTAGGCCCCTACTCAGAGACCCAGTACTTC
CASSLEVGPYSETQYF
>TRBV4-1|NA|TRBD1|TRBJ2-7|15
TGCGCCAGCAGCCTCAGGGGACAGGGAGCGAACGAGCAGTACTTC
CASSLRGQGANEQYF
>TRBV28|NA|NA|TRBJ2-7|14
TGTGCCAGCAGTTTCCCGGGTCTCACCTACGAGCAGTACTTC
CASSFPGLTYEQYF
>TRBV6-5|NA|NA|TRBJ2-6|16
TGTGCCAGCAGTTACTACCGACCCTCTGGGGCCAACGTCCTGACTTTC
CASSYYRPSGANVLTF
>TRBV30|NA|TRBD2|TRBJ2-7|13
TGTGCCTGGAGAGGGAGGGTATCGGGCGAGCAGTACTTC
CAWRGRVSGEQYF
>TRBV7-9|NA|TRBD1|TRBJ1-4|15
TGTGCCAGCAGCCCCGGACAGGGCCCTAATGAAAAACTGTTTTTT
CASSPGQGPNEKLFF
>TRBV11-2|NA|NA|TRBJ2-1|15
TGTGCCAGCAGCACTACAAGCCTCATTTACAATGAGCAGTTCTTC
CASSTTSLIYNEQFF
>TRBV15|NA|NA|TRBJ2-2|16
TGTGCCACCAGCAGAGATTTAGGGGTGAGCACCGGGGAGCTGTTTTTT
CATSRDLGVSTGELFF
>TRBV11-3|NA|NA|TRBJ2-5|14
TGTGCCAGCAGCCCTGGGGGGCGCGGGGAGACCCAGTACTTC
CASSPGGRGETQYF
>TRBV5-1|NA|TRBD2|TRBJ2-7|14
TGCGCCAGCAAGCTAGCGGGAGGGTGGGACGAGCAGTACTTC
CASKLAGGWDEQYF
>TRBV5-4|NA|NA|TRBJ1-5|14
TGTGCCAGCAGCTCATCCGGGGGCAATCAGCCCCAGCATTTT
CASSSSGGNQPQHF
>TRBV6-1|NA|TRBD1|TRBJ2-7|13
TGTGCCAGCAAAGGTTGGGACAGAGAGGAGCAGTACTTC
CASKGWDREEQYF
>TRBV6-1|NA|TRBD2|TRBJ2-5|16
TGTGCCAGCAGTGTTAGCGGGAGCTCGGCTTGGGAGACCCAGTACTTC
CASSVSGSSAWETQYF
>TRBV2|once|NA|TRBJ1-4|15
TGTGCCAGCAGTGAGGAGGGACCTACCAGCGAAAAACTGTTTTTT
CASSEEGPTSEKLFF
>TRBV30|NA|TRBD1|TRBJ2-2|13
TGTGCCTGGATGGCAGGGGGCGCCGGGGAGCTGTTTTTT
CAWMAGGAGELFF
>TRBV5-1|NA|NA|TRBJ2-3|14
TGCGCCAGCAGCTTTAGTGGGTACACAGATACGCAGTATTTT
CASSFSGYTDTQYF
>TRBV7-3|NA|TRBD2|TRBJ2-6|15
TGTGCCAGCAGCCAGGGAGGGGCTGGGGCCAACGTCCTGACTTTC
CASSQGGAGANVLTF
>TRBV29-1|NA|NA|TRBJ2-1|12
TGCAGCGTTGGAAGGGGCCGAAATGAGCAGTTCTTC
CSVGRGRNEQFF
>TRBV5-8|NA|TRBD1|TRBJ1-4|14
TGTGCCAGCAGCGCCAGGGGGTCTGGAGAAAAACTGTTTTTT
CASSARGSGEKLFF
>TRBV5-8|NA|NA|TRBJ1-5|13
TGTGCCAGCAGCTTGCAAGGCAATCAGCCCCAGCATTTT
CASSLQGNQPQHF
>TRBV5-1|few|NA|TRBJ1-1|16
TGCGCCAGCAGTCGTATACCACAGGGCGGTAGGACTGAAGCTTTCTTT
CASSRIPQGGRTEAFF
>TRBV10-3|NA|NA|TRBJ2-2|13
TGTGCCATCAGTGGGGGTGGAGAGGGGGAGCTGTTTTTT
CAISGGGEGELFF
>TRBV2|NA|NA|TRBJ2-3|14
TGTGCCAGCAGTGAAGGAGTGGTCCCAGATACGCAGTATTTT
CASSEGVVPDTQYF